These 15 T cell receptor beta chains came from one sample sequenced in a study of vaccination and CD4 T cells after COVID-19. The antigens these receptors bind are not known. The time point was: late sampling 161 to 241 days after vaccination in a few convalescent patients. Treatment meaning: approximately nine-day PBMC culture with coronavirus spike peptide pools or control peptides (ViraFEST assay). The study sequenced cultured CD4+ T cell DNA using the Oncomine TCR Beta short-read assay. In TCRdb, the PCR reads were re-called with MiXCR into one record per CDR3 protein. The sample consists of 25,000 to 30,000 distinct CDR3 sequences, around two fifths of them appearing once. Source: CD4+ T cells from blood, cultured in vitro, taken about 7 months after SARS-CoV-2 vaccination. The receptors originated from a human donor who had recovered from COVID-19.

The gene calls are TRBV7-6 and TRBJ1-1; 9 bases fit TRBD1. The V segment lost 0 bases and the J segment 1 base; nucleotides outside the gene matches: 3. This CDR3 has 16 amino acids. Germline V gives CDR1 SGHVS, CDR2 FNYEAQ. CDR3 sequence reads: CASSLAQGQGNTEAFF. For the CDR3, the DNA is TGTGCCAGCAGCTTAGCCCAGGGACAGGGGAACACTGAAGCTTTCTTT.

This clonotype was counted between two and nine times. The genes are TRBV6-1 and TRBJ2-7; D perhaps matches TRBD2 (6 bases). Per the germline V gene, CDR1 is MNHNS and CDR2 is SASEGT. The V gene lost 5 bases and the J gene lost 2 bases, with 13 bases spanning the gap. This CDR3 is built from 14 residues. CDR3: CASSHSGATYEQYF. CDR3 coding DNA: TGTGCCAGCAGTCATAGCGGAGCCACCTACGAGCAGTACTTC.

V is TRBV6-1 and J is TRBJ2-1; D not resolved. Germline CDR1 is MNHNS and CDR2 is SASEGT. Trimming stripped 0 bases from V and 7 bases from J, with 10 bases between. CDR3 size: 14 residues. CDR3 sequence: CASSEASSRNEQFF. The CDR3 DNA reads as TGTGCCAGCAGTGAAGCTTCGAGCAGGAATGAGCAGTTCTTC.

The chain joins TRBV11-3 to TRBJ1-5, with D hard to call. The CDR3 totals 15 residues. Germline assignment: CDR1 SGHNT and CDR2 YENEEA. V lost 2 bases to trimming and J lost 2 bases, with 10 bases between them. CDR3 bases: TGTGCCAGCAGCTTATTGGGTGTGGGCAATCAGCCCCAGCATTTT. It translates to CASSLLGVGNQPQHF.

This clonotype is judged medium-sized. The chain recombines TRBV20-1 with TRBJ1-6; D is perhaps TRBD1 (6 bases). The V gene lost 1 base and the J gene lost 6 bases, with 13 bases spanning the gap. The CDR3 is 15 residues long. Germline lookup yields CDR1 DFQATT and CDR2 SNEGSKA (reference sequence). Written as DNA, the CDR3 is TGCAGTGCTAGAGGGGGGGCGGGGGCTAATTCACCCCTCCACTTT. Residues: CSARGGAGANSPLHF.

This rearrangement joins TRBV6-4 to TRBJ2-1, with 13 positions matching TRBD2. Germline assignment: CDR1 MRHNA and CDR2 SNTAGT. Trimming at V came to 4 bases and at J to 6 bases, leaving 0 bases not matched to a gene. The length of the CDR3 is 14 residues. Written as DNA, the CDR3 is TGTGCCAGCAGTGGACTAGCGGGAGGCAATGAGCAGTTCTTC. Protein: CASSGLAGGNEQFF.

CDR3 coding DNA: TGTGCCAGCAGTTTCGACAGGGGACAAGAGACCCAGTACTTC. Its protein is CASSFDRGQETQYF. The chain combines TRBV27 with TRBJ2-5, with 8 bases identical to TRBD1. V lost 3 bases, J lost 2 bases, and 2 bases stayed unmatched. There are 14 residues in the CDR3. CDR1 and CDR2 (germline): MNHEY, SMNVEV (reference sequence).

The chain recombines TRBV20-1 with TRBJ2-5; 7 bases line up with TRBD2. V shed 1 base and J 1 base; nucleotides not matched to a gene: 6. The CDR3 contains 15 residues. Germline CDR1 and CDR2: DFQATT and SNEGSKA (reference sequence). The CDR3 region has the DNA TGCAGTGCTAGAGCTAGCGGATCAATCCAAGAGACCCAGTACTTC. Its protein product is CSARASGSIQETQYF.

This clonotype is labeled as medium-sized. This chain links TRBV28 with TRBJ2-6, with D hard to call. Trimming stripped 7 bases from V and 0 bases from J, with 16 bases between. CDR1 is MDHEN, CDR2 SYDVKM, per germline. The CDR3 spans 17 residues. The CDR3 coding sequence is TGTGCCAGCAACCAACAGCCCAGCATCTCTGGGGCCAACGTCCTGACTTTC. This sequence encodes CASNQQPSISGANVLTF.

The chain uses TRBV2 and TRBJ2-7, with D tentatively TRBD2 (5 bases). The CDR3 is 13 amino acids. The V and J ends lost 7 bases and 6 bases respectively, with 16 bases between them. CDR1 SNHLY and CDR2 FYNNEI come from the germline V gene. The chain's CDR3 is CASTSSRVGEQYF. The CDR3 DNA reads TGTGCCAGCACCTCTAGCCGGGTAGGCGAGCAGTACTTC.

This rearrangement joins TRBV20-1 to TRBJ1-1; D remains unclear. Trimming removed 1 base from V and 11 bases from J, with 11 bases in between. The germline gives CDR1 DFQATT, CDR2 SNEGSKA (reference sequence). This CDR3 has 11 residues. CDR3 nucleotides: TGCAGTGCTAGAGGGGCCGAGAAGGCTTTCTTT. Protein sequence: CSARGAEKAFF.

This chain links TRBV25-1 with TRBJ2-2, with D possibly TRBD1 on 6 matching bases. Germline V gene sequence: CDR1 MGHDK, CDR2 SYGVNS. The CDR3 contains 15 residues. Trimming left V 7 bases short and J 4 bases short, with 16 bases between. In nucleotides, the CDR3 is TGTGCCAGCACGCCGGCAGGGGCGACCACCGGGGAGCTGTTTTTT. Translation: CASTPAGATTGELFF.

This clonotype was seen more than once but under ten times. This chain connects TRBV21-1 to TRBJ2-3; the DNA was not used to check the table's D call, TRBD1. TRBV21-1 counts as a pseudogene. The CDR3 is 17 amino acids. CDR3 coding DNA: TGTGCCAGCAGCACGCCGGGACCCTCCCTTGACACAGATACGCAGTATTTT. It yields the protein CASSTPGPSLDTDTQYF.

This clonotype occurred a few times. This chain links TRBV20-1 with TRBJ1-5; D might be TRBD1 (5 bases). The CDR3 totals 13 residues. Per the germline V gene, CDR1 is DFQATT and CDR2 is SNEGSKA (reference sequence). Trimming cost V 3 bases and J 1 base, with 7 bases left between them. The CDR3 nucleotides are TGCAGTGCTAGTTGGGGGAGCAATCAGCCCCAGCATTTT. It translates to CSASWGSNQPQHF.

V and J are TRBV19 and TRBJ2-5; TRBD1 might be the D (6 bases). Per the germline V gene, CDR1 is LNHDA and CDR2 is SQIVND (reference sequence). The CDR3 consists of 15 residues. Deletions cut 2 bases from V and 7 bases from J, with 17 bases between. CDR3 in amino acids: CASSISGDPSRTQYF. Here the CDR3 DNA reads TGTGCCAGTAGTATATCAGGGGACCCATCCCGGACCCAGTACTTC.